These 10 T cell receptor beta chains came from one sample sequenced in a study of cytomegalovirus exposure and HLA in healthy donors. The primer mix had 60 Vbeta and 13 Jbeta primers. The data were produced by immunoSEQ multiplex PCR, yet TCRdb's version contains in-frame clones alone and is incomplete. The sample includes around 210,000 clones, 80% to 90% of them seen just once. Input material: PBMCs. The receptor source for this set is a girl aged 2 to 10 in good health and CMV-seronegative.

This clone appeared a single time. This chain uses TRBV20-1 with TRBJ2-1, with a possible D match to TRBD1 (5 bases). Germline V gene sequence: CDR1 DFQATT, CDR2 SNEGSKA (reference sequence). The CDR3 covers 11 residues. The ends were cut back, 4 bases at V and 8 bases at J, with 9 bases in the middle. The CDR3 spells CSATGLDEQFF. The CDR3 coding sequence is TGCAGTGCTACAGGGCTCGATGAGCAGTTCTTC.

V and J are TRBV7-9 and TRBJ2-2; possible D gene TRBD2, 5 bases. Trimming stripped 7 bases from V and 4 bases from J, with 13 bases between. This CDR3 region has 14 residues. Germline V CDR1 and CDR2: SEHNR, FQNEAQ (reference sequence). The CDR3 region is CASTRRGSTGELFF. In DNA, the CDR3 is TGTGCCAGCACACGACGAGGGAGCACCGGGGAGCTGTTTTTT.

The chain is built from TRBV15 and TRBJ1-4; D unresolved. The germline V gene encodes CDR1 LNHNV and CDR2 YYDKDF (reference sequence). The CDR3 contains 15 residues. Trimming shortened V by 4 bases and J by 7 bases, and 16 bases separated the two germline ends. The CDR3 loop reads CATSTPLGSREKLFF. CDR3 DNA sequence: TGTGCCACCAGCACACCTCTTGGGAGTCGTGAAAAACTGTTTTTT.

This chain links TRBV13 with TRBJ2-3; 10 bases match TRBD2. The V gene's germline CDR1 is PRHDT and CDR2 FYEKMQ (reference sequence). The CDR3 sequence is 15 residues long. Germline trimming cut 2 bases from V and 5 bases from J; bases unmatched to any gene: 4. The CDR3 spells CASSLTSGVGDTQYF. In nucleotides, the CDR3 is TGTGCCAGCAGCTTAACTAGCGGGGTGGGAGATACGCAGTATTTT.

V usage is TRBV6-6 and J usage is TRBJ2-7; the D gene is possibly TRBD2 (6 bases). Germline V gives CDR1 MNHNY, CDR2 SVGAGI (reference sequence). Trimming cost V 7 bases and J 3 bases, with 19 bases left between them. The CDR3 totals 15 residues. CDR3 amino acids: CASNLGGAPVYEQYF. The CDR3 coding sequence is TGTGCCAGCAACCTTGGAGGGGCGCCCGTCTACGAGCAGTACTTC.

This chain joins TRBV6-1 and TRBJ1-6; a weak D match, TRBD1 (5 bases). Germline V gene lookup returns CDR1 MNHNS and CDR2 SASEGT. CDR3 length: 13 residues. V gave up 8 bases and J gave up 5 bases, with 10 bases separating them. This chain's CDR3 is CASRQLDNSPLHF. DNA for the CDR3: TGTGCCAGCCGACAGCTGGATAATTCACCCCTCCACTTT.

V and J are TRBV5-1 and TRBJ1-2; D not resolved. The germline V and J ends were trimmed by 2 bases and 0 bases, with 5 bases remaining between them. The germline CDR1 and CDR2 sequences are SGHRS and YFSETQ. The CDR3 is made up of 13 amino acids. CDR3 amino acids: CASSLQTNYGYTF. CDR3 bases: TGCGCCAGCAGCTTACAGACTAACTATGGCTACACCTTC.

The chain combines TRBV30 with TRBJ1-1; 8 bases fit TRBD1. Germline V gene sequence: CDR1 GTSNPN, CDR2 SVGIG (reference sequence). This CDR3 comprises 14 residues. With V trimmed by 0 bases and J by 5 bases, 5 bases remained unmatched. The CDR3 bases are TGTGCCTGGAGTGTACAACAGGGGGTAACTGAAGCTTTCTTT. Protein product: CAWSVQQGVTEAFF.

The V and J genes are TRBV21-1 and TRBJ2-5; the table assigns TRBD2, which was not confirmed against the DNA. TRBV21-1 is labeled a pseudogene. The CDR3 is 15 amino acids. The CDR3 DNA sequence: TGTGCCATAACGGGGGGACTAGCTTGGCAAGAGACCCAGTACTTC. Residues: CAITGGLAWQETQYF.

J is TRBJ1-1 and V is TRBV10-1, with 8 bases identical to TRBD1. V lost 7 bases and J lost 0; bases outside the gene matches: 28. This CDR3 spans 22 amino acids. Germline V lookup: CDR1 WNHNN, CDR2 SYGVQD (reference sequence). The CDR3 DNA reads as TGCGCCAGCACTCTCCCCCCGGGACAGGAGTGGTCGAGACACAGAATGAACACTGAAGCTTTCTTT. It is translated as CASTLPPGQEWSRHRMNTEAFF.